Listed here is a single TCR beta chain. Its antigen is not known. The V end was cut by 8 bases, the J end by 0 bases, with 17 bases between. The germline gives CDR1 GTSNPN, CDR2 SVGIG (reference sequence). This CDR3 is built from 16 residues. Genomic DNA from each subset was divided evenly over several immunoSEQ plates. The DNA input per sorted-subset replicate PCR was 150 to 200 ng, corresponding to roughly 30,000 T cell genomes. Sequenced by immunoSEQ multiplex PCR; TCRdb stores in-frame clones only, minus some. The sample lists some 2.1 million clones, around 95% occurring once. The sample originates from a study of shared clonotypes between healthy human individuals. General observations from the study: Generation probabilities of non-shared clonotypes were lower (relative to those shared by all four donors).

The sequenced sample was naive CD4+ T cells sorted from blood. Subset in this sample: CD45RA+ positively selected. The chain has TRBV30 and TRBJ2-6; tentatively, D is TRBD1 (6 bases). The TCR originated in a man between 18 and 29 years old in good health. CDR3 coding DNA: TGTGCCATCCGCAGGGGAAGACTCTCTGGGGCCAACGTCCTGACTTTC. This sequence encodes CAIRRGRLSGANVLTF.